This entry describes one T cell receptor (beta chain). The donors were in the approximately 130-subject validation cohort; that cohort was separate from the approximately 700-subject first cohort. These data originate in a study of cytomegalovirus exposure and HLA in healthy donors. Overall study context: Per a later analysis, the roughly 640 first-cohort and about 120 validation repertoires shared one platform.

This CDR3 has 13 amino acids. The germline gives CDR1 LNHDA, CDR2 SQIVND (reference sequence). Between the trimmed V and J ends, which lost 3 bases and 5 bases, there was a span of 10 bases. The assay was immunoSEQ multiplex PCR, and TCRdb's table has in-frame clones only and misses some. The sample includes 100,000 to 150,000 clones, roughly 89% of them seen just once. The sequenced material came from PBMCs. This receptor was taken from a woman under 30 in good health and CMV-seronegative. This sequence joins TRBV19 and TRBJ2-5; D is uncertain. CDR3 in amino acids: CASSISESETQYF. CDR3 nucleotide sequence: TGTGCCAGTAGTATTTCCGAGAGCGAGACCCAGTACTTC.